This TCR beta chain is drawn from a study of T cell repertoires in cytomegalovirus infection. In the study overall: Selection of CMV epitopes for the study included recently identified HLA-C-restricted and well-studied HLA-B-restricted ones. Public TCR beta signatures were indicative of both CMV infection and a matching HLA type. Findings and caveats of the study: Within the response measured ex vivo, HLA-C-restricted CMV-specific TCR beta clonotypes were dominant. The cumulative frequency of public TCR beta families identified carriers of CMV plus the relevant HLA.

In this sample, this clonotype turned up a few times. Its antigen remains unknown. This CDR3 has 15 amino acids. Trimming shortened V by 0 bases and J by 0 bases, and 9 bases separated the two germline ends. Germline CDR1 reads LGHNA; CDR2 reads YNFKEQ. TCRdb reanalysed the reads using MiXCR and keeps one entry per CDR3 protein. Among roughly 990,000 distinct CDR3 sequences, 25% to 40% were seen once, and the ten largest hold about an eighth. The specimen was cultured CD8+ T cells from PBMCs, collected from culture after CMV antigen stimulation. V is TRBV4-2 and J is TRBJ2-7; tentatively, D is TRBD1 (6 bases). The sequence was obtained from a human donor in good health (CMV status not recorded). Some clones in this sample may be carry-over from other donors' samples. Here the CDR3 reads CASSQEGAHSYEQYF. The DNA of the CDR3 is TGTGCCAGCAGCCAAGAGGGGGCCCACTCCTACGAGCAGTACTTC.